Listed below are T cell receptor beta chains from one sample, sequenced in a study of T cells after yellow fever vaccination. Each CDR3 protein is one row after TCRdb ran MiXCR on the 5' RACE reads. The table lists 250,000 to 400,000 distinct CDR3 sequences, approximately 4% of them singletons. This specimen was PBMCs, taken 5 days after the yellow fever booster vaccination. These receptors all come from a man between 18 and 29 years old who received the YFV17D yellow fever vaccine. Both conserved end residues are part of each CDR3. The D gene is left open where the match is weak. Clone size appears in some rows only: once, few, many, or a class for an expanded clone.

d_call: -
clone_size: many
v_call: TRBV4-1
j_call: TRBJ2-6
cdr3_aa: CASSQVGQGANVLTF
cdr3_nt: TGCGCCAGCAGCCAAGTTGGGCAAGGGGCCAACGTCCTGACTTTC

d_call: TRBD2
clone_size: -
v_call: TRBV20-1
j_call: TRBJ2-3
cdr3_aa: CSARAFGGRRIDTQYF
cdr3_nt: TGCAGTGCTAGAGCATTCGGGGGGAGGAGGATCGATACGCAGTATTTT

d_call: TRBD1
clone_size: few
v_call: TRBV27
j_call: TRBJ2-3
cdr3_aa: CASSKPGGTGGPPGGTDTQYF
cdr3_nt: TGTGCCAGCAGCAAGCCCGGCGGGACAGGAGGGCCTCCAGGCGGCACAGATACGCAGTATTTT

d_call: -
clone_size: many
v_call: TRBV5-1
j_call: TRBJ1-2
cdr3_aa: CASSSERGTGYTF
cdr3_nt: TGCGCCAGCAGCTCAGAAAGGGGAACTGGCTACACCTTC

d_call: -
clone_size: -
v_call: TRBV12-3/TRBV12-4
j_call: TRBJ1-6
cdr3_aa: CASSLGQGTYSPLHF
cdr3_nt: TGTGCCAGCAGTTTGGGTCAGGGGACCTATTCACCCCTCCACTTT

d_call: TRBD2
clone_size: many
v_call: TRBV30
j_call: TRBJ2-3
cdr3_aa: CAWTGGTSTDTQYF
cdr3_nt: TGTGCCTGGACCGGGGGGACTAGCACAGATACGCAGTATTTT

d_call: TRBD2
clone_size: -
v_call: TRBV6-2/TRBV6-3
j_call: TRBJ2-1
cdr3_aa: CASSYSGGALEQFF
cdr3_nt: TGTGCCAGCAGTTATAGCGGGGGGGCTTTAGAGCAGTTCTTC

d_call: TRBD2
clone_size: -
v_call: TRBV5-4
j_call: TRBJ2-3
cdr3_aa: CASRPGTSGTDTQYF
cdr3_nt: TGTGCCAGCAGACCCGGGACTAGCGGCACAGATACGCAGTATTTT

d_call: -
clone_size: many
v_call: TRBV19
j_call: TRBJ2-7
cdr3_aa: CASSIDRRTDRYF
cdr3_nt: TGTGCCAGTAGTATAGATCGACGGACTGACAGGTACTTC

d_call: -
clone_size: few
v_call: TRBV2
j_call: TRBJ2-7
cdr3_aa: CASSPQGTHEQYF
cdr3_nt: TGTGCCAGCAGCCCACAGGGAACCCACGAGCAGTACTTC

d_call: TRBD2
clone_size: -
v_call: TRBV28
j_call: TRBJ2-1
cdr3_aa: CASSRGLAGRPEQFF
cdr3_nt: TGTGCCAGCAGTCGAGGACTAGCGGGCCGTCCGGAGCAGTTCTTC

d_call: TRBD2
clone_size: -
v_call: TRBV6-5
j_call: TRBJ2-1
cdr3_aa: CASSPPSGAEQFF
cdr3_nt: TGTGCCAGCAGCCCCCCTAGCGGGGCTGAGCAGTTCTTC

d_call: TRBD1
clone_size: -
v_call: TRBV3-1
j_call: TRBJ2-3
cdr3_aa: CASSQEWGTGPDTQYF
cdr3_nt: TGTGCCAGCAGCCAAGAATGGGGGACAGGACCAGATACGCAGTATTTT

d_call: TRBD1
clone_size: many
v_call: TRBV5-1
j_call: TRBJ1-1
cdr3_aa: CASSLWTGSPGNTEAFF
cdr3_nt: TGCGCCAGCAGCTTGTGGACAGGTTCCCCAGGGAACACTGAAGCTTTCTTT

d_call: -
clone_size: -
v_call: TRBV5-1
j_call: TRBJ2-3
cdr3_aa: CASSLNVADTQYF
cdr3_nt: TGCGCCAGCAGCTTGAACGTAGCAGATACGCAGTATTTT

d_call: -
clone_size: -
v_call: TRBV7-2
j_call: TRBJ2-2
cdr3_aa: CASSLAGQATGELFF
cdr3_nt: TGTGCCAGCAGCTTAGCGGGGCAAGCCACCGGGGAGCTGTTTTTT

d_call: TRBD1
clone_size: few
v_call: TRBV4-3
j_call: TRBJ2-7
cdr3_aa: CASSQVTRAGGRGEQYF
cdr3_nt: TGCGCCAGCAGCCAAGTCACTCGGGCAGGGGGTCGAGGCGAGCAGTACTTC

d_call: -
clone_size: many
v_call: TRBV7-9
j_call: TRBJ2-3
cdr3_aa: CASSEGVLTDTQYF
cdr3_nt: TGTGCCAGCAGCGAGGGGGTTCTCACAGATACGCAGTATTTT

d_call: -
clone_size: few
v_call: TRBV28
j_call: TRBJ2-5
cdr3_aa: CASQAVPRETQYF
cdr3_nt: TGTGCCAGCCAGGCAGTACCCCGAGAGACCCAGTACTTC

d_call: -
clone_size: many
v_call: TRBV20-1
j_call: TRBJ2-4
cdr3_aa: CSTPPGIAKNIQYF
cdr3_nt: TGCAGTACCCCTCCAGGCATAGCCAAAAACATTCAGTACTTC

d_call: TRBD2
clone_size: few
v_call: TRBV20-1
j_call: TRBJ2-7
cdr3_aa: CSARDPLAGESSYEQYF
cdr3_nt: TGCAGTGCTAGAGACCCTCTAGCGGGGGAAAGCTCCTACGAGCAGTACTTC

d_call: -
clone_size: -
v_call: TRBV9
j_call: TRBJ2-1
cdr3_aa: CASSAGFEQFF
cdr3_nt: TGTGCCAGCAGCGCAGGGTTTGAGCAGTTCTTC

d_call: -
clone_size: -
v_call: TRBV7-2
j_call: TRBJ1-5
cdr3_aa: CASSLTGTSNQPQHF
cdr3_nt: TGTGCCAGCAGCTTAACAGGGACAAGCAATCAGCCCCAGCATTTT

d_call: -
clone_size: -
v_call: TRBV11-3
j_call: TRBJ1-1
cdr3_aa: CASSPPEGRTFF
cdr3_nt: TGTGCCAGCAGCCCCCCCGAGGGTAGAACTTTCTTT

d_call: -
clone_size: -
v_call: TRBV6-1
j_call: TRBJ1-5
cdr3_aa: CASLFDLVGVGNQPQHF
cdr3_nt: TGTGCCAGCTTGTTCGACCTCGTCGGGGTGGGTAATCAGCCCCAGCATTTT

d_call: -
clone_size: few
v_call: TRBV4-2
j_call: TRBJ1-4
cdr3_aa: CASSSFGRKLFF
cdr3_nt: TGTGCCAGCAGCTCATTCGGACGAAAACTGTTTTTT

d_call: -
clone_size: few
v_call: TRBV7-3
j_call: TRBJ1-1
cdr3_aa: CASRRDTDTEAFF
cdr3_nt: TGTGCCAGCAGACGTGACACGGACACTGAAGCTTTCTTT

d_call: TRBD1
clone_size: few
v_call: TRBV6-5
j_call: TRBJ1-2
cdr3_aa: CASSPGTGAAYTF
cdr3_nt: TGTGCCAGCAGTCCCGGGACAGGGGCCGCCTACACCTTC

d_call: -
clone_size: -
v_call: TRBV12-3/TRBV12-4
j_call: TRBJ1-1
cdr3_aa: CASSVGFFAEAFF
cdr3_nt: TGTGCCAGCAGTGTCGGTTTTTTCGCTGAAGCTTTCTTT

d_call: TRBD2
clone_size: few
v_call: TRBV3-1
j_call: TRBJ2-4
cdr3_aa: CASSQNSGGAKNIQYF
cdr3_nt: TGTGCCAGCAGCCAAAATAGCGGGGGGGCCAAAAACATTCAGTACTTC

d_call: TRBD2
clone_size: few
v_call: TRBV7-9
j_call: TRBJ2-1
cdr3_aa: CASSVVPSGGNEQFF
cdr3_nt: TGTGCCAGCAGCGTAGTCCCTAGCGGGGGTAATGAGCAGTTCTTC

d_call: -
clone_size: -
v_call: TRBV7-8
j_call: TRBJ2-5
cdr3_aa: CACSPGRVQETQYF
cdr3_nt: TGTGCCTGCAGCCCGGGGCGGGTACAAGAGACCCAGTACTTC

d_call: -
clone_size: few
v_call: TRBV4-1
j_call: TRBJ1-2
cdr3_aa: CASSQLGDLYGYTF
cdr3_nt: TGCGCCAGCAGCCAGCTCGGGGACCTGTATGGCTACACCTTC

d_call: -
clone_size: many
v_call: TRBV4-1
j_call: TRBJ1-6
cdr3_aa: CASSQAWGNGSPLHF
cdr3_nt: TGCGCCAGCAGCCAAGCCTGGGGTAACGGTTCACCCCTCCACTTT

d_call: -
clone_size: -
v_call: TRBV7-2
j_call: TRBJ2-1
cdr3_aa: CASSGAGGVWEQFF
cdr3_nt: TGTGCCAGCAGCGGGGCAGGCGGGGTGTGGGAGCAGTTCTTC

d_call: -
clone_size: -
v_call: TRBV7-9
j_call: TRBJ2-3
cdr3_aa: CASSFPREIPNTDTQYF
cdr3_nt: TGTGCCAGCAGCTTCCCCAGGGAAATCCCTAACACAGATACGCAGTATTTT

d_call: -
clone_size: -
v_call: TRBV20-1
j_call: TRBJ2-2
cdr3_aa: CSATGAGTGELFF
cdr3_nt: TGCAGTGCCACCGGGGCAGGAACCGGGGAGCTGTTTTTT

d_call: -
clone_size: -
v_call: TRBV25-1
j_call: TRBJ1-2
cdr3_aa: CASSMGRSMDYGYTF
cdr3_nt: TGTGCCAGCAGTATGGGGCGTTCCATGGACTATGGCTACACCTTC

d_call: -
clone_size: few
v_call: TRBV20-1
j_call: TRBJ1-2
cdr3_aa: CSAIGAPHYGYTF
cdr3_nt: TGCAGTGCTATAGGGGCCCCCCACTATGGCTACACCTTC

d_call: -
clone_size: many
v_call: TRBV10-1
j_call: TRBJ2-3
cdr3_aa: CASSDQRSTDTQYF
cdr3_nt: TGCGCCAGCAGTGACCAGCGGAGCACAGATACGCAGTATTTT

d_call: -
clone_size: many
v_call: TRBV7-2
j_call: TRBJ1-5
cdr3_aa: CASSLVGGNTNQPQHF
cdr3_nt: TGTGCCAGCAGCTTAGTTGGGGGAAACACCAATCAGCCCCAGCATTTT

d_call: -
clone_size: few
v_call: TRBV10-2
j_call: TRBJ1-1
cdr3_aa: CASGQMGYMNTEAFF
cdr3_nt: TGCGCCAGCGGACAGATGGGATATATGAACACTGAAGCTTTCTTT

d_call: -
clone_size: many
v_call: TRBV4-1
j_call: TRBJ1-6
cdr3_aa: CASKVGGDTLSSYNSPLHF
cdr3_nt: TGCGCCAGCAAAGTAGGAGGGGACACTTTAAGCTCCTATAATTCACCCCTCCACTTT

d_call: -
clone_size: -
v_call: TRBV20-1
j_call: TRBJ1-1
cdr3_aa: CSAGPRGRTEAFF
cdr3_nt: TGCAGTGCCGGGCCCAGGGGACGAACTGAAGCTTTCTTT

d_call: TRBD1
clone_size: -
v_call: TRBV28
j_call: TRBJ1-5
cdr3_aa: CASRADRDSQPQHF
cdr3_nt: TGTGCCAGCAGAGCTGACAGGGACAGTCAGCCCCAGCATTTT

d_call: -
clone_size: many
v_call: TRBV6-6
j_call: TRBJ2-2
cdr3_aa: CASSYPPNTGELFF
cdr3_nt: TGTGCCAGCAGTTACCCCCCGAACACCGGGGAGCTGTTTTTT

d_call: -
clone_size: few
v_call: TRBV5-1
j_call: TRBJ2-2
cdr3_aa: CASSVQDGRLTGELFF
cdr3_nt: TGCGCCAGCAGCGTTCAAGACGGACGGTTGACGGGGGAGCTGTTTTTT

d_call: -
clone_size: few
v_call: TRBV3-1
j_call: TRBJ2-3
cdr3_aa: CASSQASARPTDTQYF
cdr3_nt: TGTGCCAGCAGCCAAGCGTCTGCGCGGCCCACAGATACGCAGTATTTT

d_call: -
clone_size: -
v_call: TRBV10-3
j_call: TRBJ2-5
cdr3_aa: CAISESGNFIKETQYF
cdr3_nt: TGTGCCATCAGTGAGTCGGGTAATTTCATTAAAGAGACCCAGTACTTC

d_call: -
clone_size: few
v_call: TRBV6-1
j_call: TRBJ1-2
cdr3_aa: CASSEWREGYGYTF
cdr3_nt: TGTGCCAGCAGTGAATGGCGAGAGGGCTATGGCTACACCTTC

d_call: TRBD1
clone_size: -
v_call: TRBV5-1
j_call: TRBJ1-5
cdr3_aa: CASSLTGANNQPQHF
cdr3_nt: TGCGCCAGCAGCCTTACAGGGGCCAACAATCAGCCCCAGCATTTT

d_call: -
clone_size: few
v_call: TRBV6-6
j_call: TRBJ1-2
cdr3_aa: CASSYIRGRDGYTF
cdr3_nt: TGTGCCAGCAGTTACATCCGGGGGCGAGATGGCTACACCTTC

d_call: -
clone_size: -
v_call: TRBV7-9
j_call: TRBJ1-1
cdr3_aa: CASSGEQGHTEAFF
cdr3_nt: TGTGCCAGCAGCGGGGAACAGGGTCACACTGAAGCTTTCTTT

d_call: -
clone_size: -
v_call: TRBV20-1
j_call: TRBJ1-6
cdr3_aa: CSARASKGPGNSPLHF
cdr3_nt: TGCAGTGCTAGAGCCTCTAAGGGCCCTGGGAATTCACCCCTCCACTTT

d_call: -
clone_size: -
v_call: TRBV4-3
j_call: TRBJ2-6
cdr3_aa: CASSQDRFSGANVLTF
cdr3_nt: TGCGCCAGCAGCCAAGACAGGTTCTCTGGGGCCAACGTCCTGACTTTC